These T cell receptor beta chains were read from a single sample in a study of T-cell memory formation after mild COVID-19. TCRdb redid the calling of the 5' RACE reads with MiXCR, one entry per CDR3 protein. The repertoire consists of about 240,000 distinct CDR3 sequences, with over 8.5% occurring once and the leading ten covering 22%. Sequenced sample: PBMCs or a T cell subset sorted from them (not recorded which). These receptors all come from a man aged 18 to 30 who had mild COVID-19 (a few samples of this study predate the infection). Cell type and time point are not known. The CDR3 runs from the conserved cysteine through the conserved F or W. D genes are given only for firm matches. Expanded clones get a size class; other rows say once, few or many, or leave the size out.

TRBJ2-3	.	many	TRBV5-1	TGCGCCAGCAGCTTGGACGGCAACCCCACAGATACGCAGTATTTT	CASSLDGNPTDTQYF
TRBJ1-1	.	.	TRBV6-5	TGTGCCAGCAGTTACTCGATGGTTGGGGACACTGAAGCTTTCTTT	CASSYSMVGDTEAFF
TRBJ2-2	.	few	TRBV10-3	TGTGCCATCAGTGAGAACCTTCCGAACACCGGGGAGCTGTTTTTT	CAISENLPNTGELFF
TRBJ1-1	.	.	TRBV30	TGTGCCTGGACGGGCGGCATGAACACTGAAGCTTTCTTT	CAWTGGMNTEAFF
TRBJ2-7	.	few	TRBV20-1	TGCAGTGCTAGGGGGATGGGGGGCTACGAGCAGTACTTC	CSARGMGGYEQYF
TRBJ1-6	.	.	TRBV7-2	TGTGCCAGCAGCTCCCGACAGGATTATAATTCACCCCTCCACTTT	CASSSRQDYNSPLHF
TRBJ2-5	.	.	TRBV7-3	TGTGCCAGCAGCAAACCAGGAGAGCAAGAGACCCAGTACTTC	CASSKPGEQETQYF
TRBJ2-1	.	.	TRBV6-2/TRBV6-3	TGTGCCAGCAGTTCGCTAAAGGTTTCGTCCTACAATGAGCAGTTCTTC	CASSSLKVSSYNEQFF
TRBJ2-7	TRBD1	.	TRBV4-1	TGCGCCAGCAGCCAAGTGACAGGGGAGAGCTCCTACGAGCAGTACTTC	CASSQVTGESSYEQYF
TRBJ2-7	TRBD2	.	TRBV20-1	TGCAGTGCTCCTAGCGGGGGCGGGTACGAGCAGTACTTC	CSAPSGGGYEQYF
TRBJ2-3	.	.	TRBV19	TGTGCCAGTAGTATAGATCCTAGCACAGATACGCAGTATTTT	CASSIDPSTDTQYF
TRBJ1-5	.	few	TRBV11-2	TGTGCCAGCAGCTTAAGTGGTTGGCAGCCCCAGCATTTT	CASSLSGWQPQHF
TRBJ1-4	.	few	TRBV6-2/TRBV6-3	TGTGCCAGCACCCAAGCTACGGCAACTAATGAAAAACTGTTTTTT	CASTQATATNEKLFF
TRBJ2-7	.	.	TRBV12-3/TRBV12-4	TGTGCCAGCAGTTTATCGCCAGCCGGTACGATCGAGCAGTACTTC	CASSLSPAGTIEQYF
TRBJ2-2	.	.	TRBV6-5	TGTGCCAGCAGTTACCGCCCGGGCAGGGGTGCCGGGGAGCTGTTTTTT	CASSYRPGRGAGELFF
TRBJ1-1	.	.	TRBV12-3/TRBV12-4	TGTGCCAGCGATACCCAGACCTCGACTGAAGCTTTCTTT	CASDTQTSTEAFF
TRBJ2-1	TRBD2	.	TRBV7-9	TGTGCCAGTGGGGGAGGACTAGCGGGGGCCTTCGAGAGGTACAATGAGCAGTTCTTC	CASGGGLAGAFERYNEQFF
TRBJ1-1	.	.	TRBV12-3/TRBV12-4	TGTGCCAGCAGTTCATCTGGTCCTGAAGCTTTCTTT	CASSSSGPEAFF
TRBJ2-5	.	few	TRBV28	TGTGCCAGCAGTACCCCTAGCCGAGAGACCCAGTACTTC	CASSTPSRETQYF
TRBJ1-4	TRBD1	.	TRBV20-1	TGCAGTGCTAGAGATGGGACAGGGGGAGGCGAAAAACTGTTTTTT	CSARDGTGGGEKLFF
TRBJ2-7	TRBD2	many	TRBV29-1	TGCAGCGTTGAAGGGCTAGAGACTAGCGGGGACTACGAGCAGTACTTC	CSVEGLETSGDYEQYF
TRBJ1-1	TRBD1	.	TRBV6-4	TGTGCCAGCAGTGACGACTCCGCGACAGGGCAGGGAGCTTTCTTT	CASSDDSATGQGAFF
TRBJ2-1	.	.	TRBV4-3	TGCGCCAGCAGCCAAGAGGGGGCGGGGAGCTCCTACAATGAGCAGTTCTTC	CASSQEGAGSSYNEQFF
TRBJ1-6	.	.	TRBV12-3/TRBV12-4	TGTGCCAGCAGTTCAGAACCGGGACCGGGGCATAGTTCACCCCTCCACTTT	CASSSEPGPGHSSPLHF
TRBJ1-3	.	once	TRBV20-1	TGCAGTGCTAGCGCGGTCCAGCCTGGAAACACCATATATTTT	CSASAVQPGNTIYF
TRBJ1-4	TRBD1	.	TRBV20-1	TGCAGTGCTAGAGATCCTCGACAGGGAGGTGAAAAACTGTTTTTT	CSARDPRQGGEKLFF
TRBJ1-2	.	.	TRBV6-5	TGTGCCAGCAGGCCTTCCGGTGGGGATCGCTACACCTTC	CASRPSGGDRYTF
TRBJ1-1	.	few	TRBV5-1	TGCGCCAGCAGCCCCGCCAGGCCGAACACTGAAGCTTTCTTT	CASSPARPNTEAFF
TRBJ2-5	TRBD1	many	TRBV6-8	TGTGCCAGCACCGGACAGGGGGATCAAGAGACCCAGTACTTC	CASTGQGDQETQYF
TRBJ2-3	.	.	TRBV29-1	TGCAGCGGGAGCGTTACCCGCACAGATACGCAGTATTTT	CSGSVTRTDTQYF
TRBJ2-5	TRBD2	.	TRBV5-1	TGCGCCAGCTCTAGCGGGGGGTCCCAAGAGACCCAGTACTTC	CASSSGGSQETQYF
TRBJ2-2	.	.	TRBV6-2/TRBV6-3	TGTGCCAGCAGTTACGGGGGGGGCCGGGTTGCCGGGGAGCTGTTTTTT	CASSYGGGRVAGELFF
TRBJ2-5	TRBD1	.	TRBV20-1	TGCAGTGCTGGCCCTGGGACAGTCCAAGAGACCCAGTACTTC	CSAGPGTVQETQYF
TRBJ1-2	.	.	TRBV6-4	TGTGCCAGCAGTGACCCTCAGGGAAGGAGCTATGGCTACACCTTC	CASSDPQGRSYGYTF
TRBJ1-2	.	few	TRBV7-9	TGTGCCAGCAGCTTGGCCGGGACCTATGGCTACACCTTC	CASSLAGTYGYTF
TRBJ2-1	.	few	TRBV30	TGTGCCTGGATTCAGAGGGGTTCCTACAATGAGCAGTTCTTC	CAWIQRGSYNEQFF
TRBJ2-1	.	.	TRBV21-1	TGTGCCAGCAGCAAAGCCGAGACAGGGGGTGAGCAGTTCTTC	CASSKAETGGEQFF
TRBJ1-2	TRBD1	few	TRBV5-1	TGCGCCAGCAGCTTGGGGACAGGGGCGACCTATGGCTACACCTTC	CASSLGTGATYGYTF
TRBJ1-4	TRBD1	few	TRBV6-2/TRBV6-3	TGTGCCAGCGGGACAGGGAGGGAAAAACTGTTTTTT	CASGTGREKLFF
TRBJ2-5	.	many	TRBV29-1	TGCAGCGCTAATGCCGGGGGCCGAGAGACCCAGTACTTC	CSANAGGRETQYF
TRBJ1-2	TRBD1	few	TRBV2	TGTGCCAGCGGAGGCTGGACAGGGCCTATCTATGGCTACACCTTC	CASGGWTGPIYGYTF
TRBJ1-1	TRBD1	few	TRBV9	TGTGCCAGCAGCGCCTCAGACAGGGTTGAAGCTGAAGCTTTCTTT	CASSASDRVEAEAFF
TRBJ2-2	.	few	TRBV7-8	TGTGCCAGCAGCTACTTAGTTCGGGGTGACACCGGGGAGCTGTTTTTT	CASSYLVRGDTGELFF
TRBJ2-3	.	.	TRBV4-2	TGTGCCAGCAGCCCCTCTCAGGGGGGATACACAGATACGCAGTATTTT	CASSPSQGGYTDTQYF
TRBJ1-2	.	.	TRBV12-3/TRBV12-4	TGTGCCAGCAGTTTAGGGTCAGGTCGCGGTGGCTACACCTTC	CASSLGSGRGGYTF
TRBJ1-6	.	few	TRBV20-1	TGCAGTGCTCCAGGGGCTTATAATTCACCCCTCCACTTT	CSAPGAYNSPLHF
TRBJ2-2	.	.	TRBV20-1	TGCAGTGCTAGAGGGCAGATAAACACCGGGGAGCTGTTTTTT	CSARGQINTGELFF
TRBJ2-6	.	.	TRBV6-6	TGTGCCAGCAGTCCCTTCAGGGGCTCTGGGGCCAACGTCCTGACTTTC	CASSPFRGSGANVLTF
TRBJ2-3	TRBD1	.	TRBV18	TGTGCCAGCTCCCGCAATGGACAGGGGACAGATACGCAGTATTTT	CASSRNGQGTDTQYF
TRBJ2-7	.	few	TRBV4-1	TGCGCCAGCAGCCAAGAGGGAGGACTCTACGAGCAGTACTTC	CASSQEGGLYEQYF
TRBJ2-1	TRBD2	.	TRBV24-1	TGTGCCACCAGTAAACTAGCGGGGGGATTCGATGAGCAGTTCTTC	CATSKLAGGFDEQFF
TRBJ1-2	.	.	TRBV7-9	TGTGCCAGCAGCTTGGGGGGCGGGGCCGCCTATGGCTACACCTTC	CASSLGGGAAYGYTF